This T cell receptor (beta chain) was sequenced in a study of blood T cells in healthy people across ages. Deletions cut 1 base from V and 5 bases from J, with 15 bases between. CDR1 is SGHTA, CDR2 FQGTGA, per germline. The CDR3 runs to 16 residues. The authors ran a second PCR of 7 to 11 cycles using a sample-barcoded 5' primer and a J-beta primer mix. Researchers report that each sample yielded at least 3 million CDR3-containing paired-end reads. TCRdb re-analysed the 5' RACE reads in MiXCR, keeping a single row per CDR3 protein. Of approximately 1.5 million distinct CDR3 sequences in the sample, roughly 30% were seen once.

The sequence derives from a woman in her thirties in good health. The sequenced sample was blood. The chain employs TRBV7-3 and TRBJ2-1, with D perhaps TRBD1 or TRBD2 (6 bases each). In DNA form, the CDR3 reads TGTGCCAGCAGCTTAAGTTCGGGGGCCCCCAACAATGAGCAGTTCTTC. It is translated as CASSLSSGAPNNEQFF.